One sample yielded the 30 T cell receptor beta chains listed below, sequenced in a study of cytomegalovirus exposure and HLA in healthy donors. PCR involved 60 Vbeta and 13 Jbeta primers. Clones were read by immunoSEQ multiplex PCR, and TCRdb kept only the in-frame ones, dropping some. The table includes over 130,000 clones, about 80% detected once. The specimen sequenced was PBMCs. The receptors were gathered from a young man in good health and CMV-seropositive.

The rearrangement joins TRBV2 to TRBJ1-1, with 8 positions matching TRBD1. Germline V lookup: CDR1 SNHLY, CDR2 FYNNEI. After removal of 11 bases from V and 0 bases from J, the junction contained 8 bases not matched to a gene. This CDR3 is 14 amino acids long. The CDR3 DNA reads as TGTGCCGGAGACAGGGGCCCTGTGAACACTGAAGCTTTCTTT. This encodes CAGDRGPVNTEAFF.

The chain links TRBV7-9 to TRBJ1-5; D gene unclear. The V and J ends lost 5 bases and 0 bases respectively, with 8 bases between them. CDR1 and CDR2 (germline): SEHNR, FQNEAQ (reference sequence). The CDR3 consists of 14 residues. The CDR3 nucleotides read TGTGCCAGCAGCCACGGGGATAGCAATCAGCCCCAGCATTTT. This sequence encodes CASSHGDSNQPQHF.

As regards this clone: An end of the junction differs from the germline gene, which may be a read error. This chain uses TRBV28 with TRBJ1-2; perhaps TRBD1 as D (6 bases). Per the germline V gene, CDR1 is MDHEN and CDR2 is SYDVKM. CDR3 length: 14 amino acids. CDR3 amino acids: CASSTGQPNYDYTF. For the CDR3, the DNA is TGTGCCAGCAGCACGGGACAACCCAACTATGACTACACCTTC.

The chain is built from TRBV5-1 and TRBJ1-1, with D maybe TRBD1 (6 bases). V gave up 0 bases and J gave up 8 bases, with 14 bases separating them. Per the germline V gene, CDR1 is SGHRS and CDR2 is YFSETQ. The CDR3 has 14 amino acids. The DNA for the CDR3 is TGCGCCAGCAGCTTGGGACAGGACGAACTCGAAGCTTTCTTT. Translated: CASSLGQDELEAFF. Supplemented by reference TRBV5-1 and TRBJ1-1, the full variable domain reads KAGVTQTPRYLIKTRGQQVTLSCSPISGHRSVSWYQQTPGQGLQFLFEYFSETQRNKGNFPGRFSGRQFSNSRSEMNVSTLELGDSALYLCASSLGQDELEAFFGQGTRLTVV.

The chain joins TRBV28 to TRBJ1-1; 7 bases match TRBD1. V lost 2 bases to trimming and J lost 2 bases; unmatched junction nucleotides: 8. The CDR3 runs 16 residues. Germline V gene sequence: CDR1 MDHEN, CDR2 SYDVKM. The CDR3 DNA follows: TGTGCCAGCAGTTTAGGGGCCGCAGGGGGTAACACTGAAGCTTTCTTT. The encoded protein is CASSLGAAGGNTEAFF.

The genes are TRBV11-3 and TRBJ2-5, with 11 bases aligning to TRBD1. Germline CDR1 SGHNT, CDR2 YENEEA. The CDR3 runs to 16 residues. After removal of 2 bases from V and 1 base from J, the junction contained 3 bases not matched to a gene. The CDR3, as DNA: TGTGCCAGCAGCTTATGGGGGACAGGGGGCCAAGAGACCCAGTACTTC. Amino acid sequence: CASSLWGTGGQETQYF. Variable domain in full (rest from reference TRBV11-3 and TRBJ2-5): EAGVVQSPRYKIIEKKQPVAFWCNPISGHNTLYWYLQNLGQGPELLIRYENEEAVDDSQLPKDRFSAERLKGVDSTLKIQPAELGDSAVYLCASSLWGTGGQETQYFGPGTRLLVL.

This rearrangement joins TRBV6-6 to TRBJ2-3; D is possibly TRBD2 (6 bases). The CDR3 has 14 residues. V shed 7 bases and J shed 4 bases, with 15 bases lying between them. Germline CDR1 reads MNHNY; CDR2 reads SVGAGI (reference sequence). The CDR3 reads CASKFTGVPDTQYF. The CDR3 nucleotides are TGTGCCAGCAAGTTCACGGGAGTCCCAGATACGCAGTATTTT.

This chain connects TRBV10-3 to TRBJ1-5; TRBD1 aligns across 8 bases. The CDR3 runs to 15 residues. Germline V CDR1 and CDR2: ENHRY, SYGVKD. The J segment lost 3 bases and the V segment lost 10 bases, leaving 11 bases of the junction unmatched. The CDR3 here is CATAPGQGANQPQHF. The CDR3 DNA follows: TGTGCCACCGCCCCAGGACAGGGCGCCAATCAGCCCCAGCATTTT.

The chain employs TRBV5-1 and TRBJ2-3; 10 nucleotides align to TRBD2. The CDR3 sequence is 15 residues long. The V gene end was trimmed by 0 bases and the J gene end by 4 bases; junction bases not matched to a gene: 2. CDR1 and CDR2 (germline): SGHRS, YFSETQ. DNA for the CDR3: TGCGCCAGCAGCTTGGCTAGCGGGGGCGCAGATACGCAGTATTTT. Amino acid sequence: CASSLASGGADTQYF.

The CDR3 bases are TGTGCCAGCAGTTTAATAGCTAATCAGCCCCAGCATTTT. Its protein product is CASSLIANQPQHF. The V call is TRBV27, the J call TRBJ1-5; D is uncertain. The germline gives CDR1 MNHEY, CDR2 SMNVEV (reference sequence). The CDR3 contains 13 residues. The V end lost 2 bases, the J end lost 4 bases, and 6 bases lay between the germline ends.

The V and J genes are TRBV23-1 and TRBJ1-5, with TRBD1 matching 9 bases. TRBV23-1 is an open reading frame, and its role is uncertain. The V and J ends lost 3 bases and 1 base, in that order; junction bases with no gene match: 13. The CDR3 is made up of 19 amino acids. The CDR3 nucleotides read TGCGCCAGCAGTCAGTCCGCGGGACAGGGTGGTTTAAGCAATCAGCCCCAGCATTTT. Its translation: CASSQSAGQGGLSNQPQHF.

The chain joins TRBV6-4 to TRBJ2-3; the match to TRBD2 covers 7 bases. Germline V gives CDR1 MRHNA, CDR2 SNTAGT. V dropped 5 bases and J dropped 2; count of bases not matched to a gene: 7. The CDR3 spans 15 residues. The CDR3 DNA reads TGTGCCAGCAGTCCAAGCGGGACCTTCACAGATACGCAGTATTTT. This gives the protein CASSPSGTFTDTQYF.

The rearrangement uses TRBV21-1 and TRBJ2-3; the listed D gene, TRBD1, was not tested against the DNA. TRBV21-1 is tagged as a pseudogene. The CDR3 loop spans 14 amino acids. The CDR3 reads CASSKGASGDTQYF. The CDR3 coding sequence is TGTGCCAGCAGCAAAGGGGCCAGTGGAGATACGCAGTATTTT.

The rearrangement joins TRBV7-9 to TRBJ1-1; tentative D call: TRBD1 (6 bases). The germline V gene encodes CDR1 SEHNR and CDR2 FQNEAQ (reference sequence). The V gene lost 1 base and the J gene lost 0 bases, with 18 bases spanning the gap. This CDR3 contains 18 residues. This CDR3 is CASSLVWDRGGLNTEAFF. The CDR3 nucleotides are TGTGCCAGCAGCTTAGTCTGGGATCGTGGGGGCTTGAACACTGAAGCTTTCTTT.

The chain joins TRBV25-1 to TRBJ1-1, with a possible D match to TRBD1 (5 bases). Germline-derived CDR1 and CDR2 are MGHDK and SYGVNS. The CDR3 is 13 amino acids. Trimming removed 6 bases from V and 1 base from J, with 9 bases in between. The CDR3 DNA follows: TGTGCCAGCAGCATAACAGGGAACACTGAAGCTTTCTTT. It specifies CASSITGNTEAFF.

The V call is TRBV27, the J call TRBJ1-2; 10 nucleotides align to TRBD1. J was trimmed by 8 bases and V by 5 bases; bases with no gene match: 14. The germline V gene encodes CDR1 MNHEY and CDR2 SMNVEV (reference sequence). This CDR3 spans 16 amino acids. The CDR3 protein is CASSRAEGQGRRGYTF. Written as DNA, the CDR3 is TGTGCCAGCAGTAGAGCCGAGGGACAGGGGAGGAGGGGCTACACCTTC.

This chain uses TRBV7-8 with TRBJ1-2, with D possibly TRBD1 on 6 matching bases. CDR1 and CDR2 from the germline V gene are SGHVS and FQNEAQ. This CDR3 is 13 amino acids long. The ends were cut back, 0 bases at V and 7 bases at J, with 9 bases in the middle. Written as DNA, the CDR3 is TGTGCCAGCAGCTTAGCGGGACAACCTGGCTACACCTTC. Protein product: CASSLAGQPGYTF.

The chain has TRBV10-3 and TRBJ2-1; D is undetermined. This CDR3 comprises 14 residues. Germline values: CDR1 ENHRY, CDR2 SYGVKD. V was clipped by 5 bases and J by 0 bases, with 8 bases between them. The CDR3 region is CAISITPSYNEQFF. The CDR3 coding sequence is TGTGCCATCAGTATTACACCCTCCTACAATGAGCAGTTCTTC.

With respect to this clone: Given the absence of the conserved phenylalanine or tryptophan at the CDR3 end, a read error is likely. The J gene is TRBJ2-7, the V gene TRBV7-8; possibly TRBD1 for D (5 bases). V was trimmed by 6 bases and J by 7 bases, leaving 16 bases between them. Per germline, CDR1 SGHVS and CDR2 FQNEAQ. This CDR3 has 13 residues. The DNA for the CDR3 is TGTGCCAGCAGGGACACCTCCGTAGGTGAGCAGTACCTC. It codes for CASRDTSVGEQYL.

This clone was picked up one time. The chain employs TRBV6-1 and TRBJ2-3, with 12 bases lining up with TRBD2. Germline V lookup: CDR1 MNHNS, CDR2 SASEGT. The J segment lost 0 bases and the V segment lost 4 bases, leaving 8 bases of the junction unmatched. CDR3 length equals 18 residues. CDR3 in DNA: TGTGCCAGCAGTGCTACTAGCGGGGGGCCCTTTAGCACAGATACGCAGTATTTT. Translated, it gives CASSATSGGPFSTDTQYF.

This chain connects TRBV19 to TRBJ1-2; D gene ambiguous. Trimming took 4 bases from V and 10 from J, leaving 16 bases between them. The CDR3 covers 13 residues. CDR1 is LNHDA, CDR2 SQIVND, per germline (reference sequence). The CDR3 loop reads CASSTPVSSYYTF. In nucleotides, the CDR3 is TGTGCCAGTAGTACCCCCGTTTCTTCTTACTACACCTTC.

This clone appeared a few times. The chain couples TRBV25-1 to TRBJ2-2, with D perhaps matching TRBD2 (5 bases). CDR1 and CDR2 from the germline V gene are MGHDK and SYGVNS. The CDR3 consists of 13 residues. V lost 8 bases and J 4 bases, leaving 11 bases between the germline ends. As DNA, the CDR3 is TGTGCCAGCGGAGAGGGTAGCACCGGGGAGCTGTTTTTT. This gives the protein CASGEGSTGELFF.

A word on this clone: An end of the junction differs from the germline gene, which may be a read error. CDR3 sequence (DNA): TGTTCCAGCAGCCCCCCCTTGGGGGAGGGGCAGTACTTC. As protein: CSSSPPLGEGQYF. V is TRBV7-9 and J is TRBJ2-7; TRBD2 matches 7 bases. This CDR3 contains 13 residues. In germline, CDR1 is SEHNR, CDR2 FQNEAQ (reference sequence).

The chain combines TRBV12-5 with TRBJ2-2, with 11 bases that match TRBD2. V trimming: 2 bases; J trimming: 7 bases; junction bases outside the gene matches: 9. The CDR3 extends over 17 amino acids. Per germline, CDR1 LGHNT and CDR2 FRNRAP. CDR3 region: CASGLPTSGRGVGELFF. The CDR3 nucleotides read TGTGCTAGTGGTTTGCCCACTAGCGGGAGAGGGGTCGGGGAGCTGTTTTTT. Full variable domain (outside the CDR3, taken from reference TRBV12-5 and TRBJ2-2): DARVTQTPRHKVTEMGQEVTMRCQPILGHNTVFWYRQTMMQGLELLAYFRNRAPLDDSGMPKDRFSAEMPDATLATLKIQPSEPRDSAVYFCASGLPTSGRGVGELFFGEGSRLTVL.

The V gene is TRBV28, the J gene TRBJ1-5; tentative D call: TRBD1 (5 bases). Germline values: CDR1 MDHEN, CDR2 SYDVKM. The CDR3 loop spans 14 amino acids. V was shortened by 6 bases and J by 11 bases, with 20 bases between the two germline ends. CDR3 in amino acids: CASRPGGVPETQHF. The DNA of the CDR3 is TGTGCCAGCAGGCCTGGGGGGGTCCCAGAGACCCAGCATTTT.

The chain combines TRBV29-1 with TRBJ1-3, with D uncertain. The CDR3 is made up of 13 amino acids. Trimming took off 1 base at V and 7 bases at J, with 11 bases between the two ends. In germline, CDR1 is SQVTM, CDR2 ANQGSEA. CDR3 DNA sequence: TGCAGCGTTGAAGGCAAAGCCAGGAACACCATATATTTT. It encodes CSVEGKARNTIYF.

The chain combines TRBV28 with TRBJ2-7, with 8 bases matching TRBD2. CDR1 and CDR2 from the germline V gene are MDHEN and SYDVKM. CDR3 length: 14 residues. The V segment lost 7 bases and the J segment 7 bases; nucleotides outside the gene matches: 12. The CDR3 here is CASKAGGNPREQYF. The CDR3 coding sequence is TGTGCCAGCAAGGCGGGGGGTAACCCTAGGGAGCAGTACTTC.

The V gene is TRBV30, the J gene TRBJ2-7; 7 bases are shared with TRBD1. The germline V gene has CDR1 GTSNPN and CDR2 SVGIG (reference sequence). CDR3 size: 14 residues. V shed 3 bases, J shed 0 bases, and the junction held 5 bases outside the gene matches. The CDR3 DNA is TGTGCCTGGAGGAAGACAGGGAGCTCCTACGAGCAGTACTTC. This codes for CAWRKTGSSYEQYF.

The chain links TRBV6-1 to TRBJ2-5; the match to TRBD2 covers 8 bases. J lost 5 bases, V lost 6 bases, and 2 bases had no gene match. CDR1 is MNHNS and CDR2 is SASEGT in the germline V gene. The CDR3 contains 12 residues. The CDR3 protein is CASRPGGETQYF. The CDR3 nucleotides read TGTGCCAGCAGGCCGGGGGGGGAGACCCAGTACTTC.

The chain joins TRBV5-4 to TRBJ2-5, with TRBD2 matching over 9 bases. Per the germline V gene, CDR1 is SGHNT and CDR2 is YYREEE (reference sequence). J gave up 2 bases and V 2 bases, and 4 bases lay outside the gene matches. This CDR3 spans 15 amino acids. In DNA, the CDR3 is TGTGCCAGCAGCTTCGGACTAGCGCTTCAAGAGACCCAGTACTTC. Translation: CASSFGLALQETQYF.